Listed here are 22 T cell receptor beta chains from one sample, sequenced in a study of T cells and Merkel cell carcinoma outcomes. Assay used: immunoSEQ multiplex PCR; TCRdb lists only in-frame clones, some missing. The data contain approximately 10,000 clones, just under 97% of them singletons. What was sequenced was tumor tissue from Merkel cell carcinoma. These receptors all come from a human donor with Merkel cell carcinoma.

V gene TRBV5-5 combines with J gene TRBJ1-4, with D unclear. The V gene's germline CDR1 is SGHKS and CDR2 YYEKEE (reference sequence). This CDR3 contains 16 residues. With 4 bases removed from V and 0 bases from J, the gap between germline ends came to 13 bases. The CDR3 here is CASSPNVGTTNEKLFF. The CDR3 coding sequence is TGTGCCAGCAGCCCAAACGTCGGAACAACTAATGAAAAACTGTTTTTT.

This chain joins TRBV7-2 and TRBJ2-1, with D perhaps TRBD2 (5 bases). The CDR3 loop spans 14 amino acids. Trimming left V 5 bases short and J 10 bases short, with 18 bases between. Looked up from germline, CDR1 is SGHTA and CDR2 is FQGNSA. CDR3 loop: CASSPPPSSTEQFF. CDR3 DNA: TGTGCCAGCAGCCCTCCTCCTTCTAGCACGGAGCAGTTCTTC. Drawing the rest from reference TRBV7-2 and TRBJ2-1, the complete variable domain is GAGVSQSPSNKVTEKGKDVELRCDPISGHTALYWYRQSLGQGLEFLIYFQGNSAPDKSGLPSDRFSAERTGGSVSTLTIQRTQQEDSAVYLCASSPPPSSTEQFFGPGTRLTVL.

This chain links TRBV4-3 with TRBJ1-4, with D perhaps matching TRBD1 (5 bases). This CDR3 has 16 amino acids. The V and J ends lost 4 bases and 4 bases respectively, with 16 bases between them. Germline CDR1 reads LGHNA; CDR2 reads YSLEER. CDR3 bases: TGCGCCAGCAGCCCTCACCAGGGATCCCTTAATGAAAAACTGTTTTTT. It translates to CASSPHQGSLNEKLFF.

The chain uses TRBV28 and TRBJ2-1; the D is unclear. V lost 3 bases to trimming and J lost 6 bases, with 12 bases between them. This CDR3 contains 14 residues. The germline V gene encodes CDR1 MDHEN and CDR2 SYDVKM. The DNA of the CDR3 is TGTGCCAGCAGTTTTTTGCAGACCGGCAATGAGCAGTTCTTC. Translated, it gives CASSFLQTGNEQFF.

The chain recombines TRBV25-1 with TRBJ1-1; 7 bases match TRBD1. This CDR3 spans 15 amino acids. The junction had 4 bases not matched to a gene; V was cut back by 3 bases and J by 0 bases. CDR1 MGHDK and CDR2 SYGVNS come from the germline V gene. The CDR3 coding sequence is TGTGCCAGCAGTGACCCGGGACAGTTGAACACTGAAGCTTTCTTT. It yields the protein CASSDPGQLNTEAFF.

This chain links TRBV10-3 with TRBJ2-7, with D possibly called TRBD1 or TRBD2 (5 bases each). Trimming left V 2 bases short and J 4 bases short, with 15 bases between. In germline, CDR1 is ENHRY, CDR2 SYGVKD. The CDR3 is 15 amino acids. CDR3 DNA: TGTGCCATCAGTGAGACTCGGACGGGACCTTACGAGCAGTACTTC. This sequence encodes CAISETRTGPYEQYF.

This clone showed up just once. This rearrangement joins TRBV11-2 to TRBJ2-7; D not certain. V was cut by 1 base and J by 0 bases, with 10 bases left in between. Germline assignment: CDR1 SGHAT and CDR2 FQNNGV. CDR3 length equals 15 residues. CDR3 nucleotides: TGTGCCAGCAGCTTAGGAGTTCCGGCCTCCTACGAGCAGTACTTC. It encodes CASSLGVPASYEQYF. The full variable domain, in which reference TRBV11-2 and TRBJ2-7 provide the parts outside the CDR3, is EAGVAQSPRYKIIEKRQSVAFWCNPISGHATLYWYQQILGQGPKLLIQFQNNGVVDDSQLPKDRFSAERLKGVDSTLKIQPAKLEDSAVYLCASSLGVPASYEQYFGPGTRLTVT.

J is TRBJ1-1 and V is TRBV20-1; no clear D. The CDR3 has 10 residues. Deletions cut 3 bases from V and 3 bases from J, with 2 bases between. Looked up from germline, CDR1 is DFQATT and CDR2 is SNEGSKA (reference sequence). The CDR3 DNA sequence: TGCAGTGCTAGTCACACTGAAGCTTTCTTT. Translated: CSASHTEAFF.

The chain employs TRBV4-3 and TRBJ2-1, with unresolved D. The CDR3 has 10 amino acids. CDR1 is LGHNA and CDR2 is YSLEER in the germline V gene. V lost 0 bases and J 13 bases, leaving 4 bases between the germline ends. The CDR3 spells CASSQDLQFF. The CDR3 region has the DNA TGCGCCAGCAGCCAAGATCTTCAGTTCTTC.

This clone occurred once. The rearrangement joins TRBV4-1 to TRBJ2-1; 10 nucleotides line up with TRBD2. Germline loops: CDR1 MGHRA, CDR2 YSYEKL. V lost 1 base to trimming and J lost 2 bases; unmatched junction nucleotides: 5. The CDR3 length is 17 residues. CDR3 coding DNA: TGCGCCAGCAGCCAAGGCCCTAGCGGGAGTACCTACAATGAGCAGTTCTTC. It encodes CASSQGPSGSTYNEQFF.

The chain recombines TRBV7-2 with TRBJ1-5; 9 nucleotides match TRBD1. Trimming at V came to 7 bases and at J to 4 bases, leaving 5 bases not matched to a gene. Germline assignment: CDR1 SGHTA and CDR2 FQGNSA. There are 14 residues in the CDR3. The CDR3 nucleotides are TGTGCCAGCAACATACAGGGGGCAAATCAGCCCCAGCATTTT. It is translated as CASNIQGANQPQHF.

The chain couples TRBV7-2 to TRBJ2-1; the D gene is possibly TRBD2 (5 bases). V gave up 6 bases and J gave up 12 bases, with 12 bases separating them. The germline V gene has CDR1 SGHTA and CDR2 FQGNSA. The CDR3 is 11 amino acids. CDR3 in DNA: TGTGCCAGCAGGCAAATAGCGAGGCAGTTCTTC. As protein: CASRQIARQFF. Complete variable domain (other parts from reference TRBV7-2 and TRBJ2-1): GAGVSQSPSNKVTEKGKDVELRCDPISGHTALYWYRQSLGQGLEFLIYFQGNSAPDKSGLPSDRFSAERTGGSVSTLTIQRTQQEDSAVYLCASRQIARQFFGPGTRLTVL.

This chain joins TRBV18 and TRBJ1-5; TRBD1 aligns across 8 bases. CDR3 size: 15 residues. With 3 bases clipped from V and 2 bases from J, the junction kept 3 bases outside the gene matches. CDR1 and CDR2 (germline): KGHSH, LQKENI. CDR3 protein: CASSPKTGGNQPQHF. As DNA, the CDR3 is TGTGCCAGCTCACCTAAGACAGGGGGCAATCAGCCCCAGCATTTT.

This chain joins TRBV18 and TRBJ1-1; D is unclear. Germline lookup yields CDR1 KGHSH and CDR2 LQKENI. V lost 3 bases to trimming and J lost 3 bases, with 8 bases between them. The CDR3 totals 13 residues. The CDR3 sequence: CASSPPGDTEAFF. The CDR3 DNA reads as TGTGCCAGCTCACCGCCCGGGGACACTGAAGCTTTCTTT.

V gene TRBV6-5 combines with J gene TRBJ2-3; D unclear. Trimming removed 0 bases at V and 2 bases at J, with 3 bases between. The CDR3 totals 13 residues. Germline CDR1 and CDR2: MNHEY and SVGAGI. CDR3 loop: CASSYSPTDTQYF. The CDR3 DNA is TGTGCCAGCAGTTACTCGCCCACAGATACGCAGTATTTT.

The chain couples TRBV9 to TRBJ1-1; D ambiguous. This CDR3 spans 13 amino acids. CDR1 is SGDLS, CDR2 YYNGEE, per germline. V lost 0 bases and J lost 8, with 11 bases in between. The CDR3 sequence: CASSVAPGDEAFF. The CDR3 region has the DNA TGTGCCAGCAGCGTAGCCCCAGGCGACGAAGCTTTCTTT.

The chain joins TRBV7-9 to TRBJ2-2; the match to TRBD2 covers 13 bases. The CDR3 length is 14 residues. Unmatched junction bases numbered 4, after V lost 8 bases and J lost 7 bases. CDR1 SEHNR and CDR2 FQNEAQ come from the germline V gene (reference sequence). CDR3 bases: TGTGCCAGCCGGACTAGCGGGAGTGGCGGGGAGCTGTTTTTT. Encoded protein: CASRTSGSGGELFF.

The chain couples TRBV27 to TRBJ1-1; D unclear. Trimming pared 3 bases from V and 1 base from J, leaving 9 bases between. CDR1 is MNHEY, CDR2 SMNVEV, per germline (reference sequence). CDR3 size: 14 residues. This CDR3 is CASSFVGWNTEAFF. CDR3 nucleotides: TGTGCCAGCAGTTTTGTCGGGTGGAACACTGAAGCTTTCTTT.

The count of this clone is one. The chain joins TRBV4-3 to TRBJ2-1; TRBD2 agrees at 8 bases. Germline V lookup: CDR1 LGHNA, CDR2 YSLEER. V lost 1 base, J lost 8 bases, and 10 bases stayed unmatched. The length of the CDR3 is 16 residues. The CDR3 sequence is CASSQGGGLDIDEQFF. CDR3 bases: TGCGCCAGCAGCCAAGGGGGGGGACTAGATATTGATGAGCAGTTCTTC.

The V gene is TRBV7-2, the J gene TRBJ1-2, with D perhaps matching TRBD1 (5 bases). The CDR3 extends over 15 amino acids. Trimming took off 1 base at V and 4 bases at J, with 13 bases between the two ends. Germline V gene sequence: CDR1 SGHTA, CDR2 FQGNSA. The CDR3 is CASSLERQGIYGYTF. CDR3 in DNA: TGTGCCAGCAGCTTAGAAAGGCAGGGAATCTATGGCTACACCTTC.

About this clone: An end of the junction does not agree with germline; a read error may underlie this. This chain links TRBV7-7 with TRBJ2-1, with a tentative D call TRBD1 (6 bases). The CDR3 has 13 amino acids. CDR1 is SSHAT and CDR2 is FNYEAQ in the germline V gene (reference sequence). CDR3 residues: CASSPGHQGEQFF. CDR3 DNA sequence: TGTGCTAGCAGCCCGGGACACCAAGGTGAGCAGTTCTTC.

The rearrangement links TRBV5-1 to TRBJ1-1; D call uncertain. This CDR3 has 15 amino acids. The germline V and J ends were trimmed by 0 bases and 11 bases, with 20 bases remaining between them. CDR1 and CDR2 (germline): SGHRS, YFSETQ. The CDR3 sequence: CASSLEGGGGRNAFF. CDR3 DNA sequence: TGCGCCAGCAGCTTGGAGGGAGGAGGAGGTCGAAATGCTTTCTTT. The full variable domain, completed using reference TRBV5-1 and TRBJ1-1, is KAGVTQTPRYLIKTRGQQVTLSCSPISGHRSVSWYQQTPGQGLQFLFEYFSETQRNKGNFPGRFSGRQFSNSRSEMNVSTLELGDSALYLCASSLEGGGGRNAFFGQGTRLTVV.